The 20 T cell receptor beta chains presented below share a single source sample, sequenced in a study of cytomegalovirus exposure and HLA in healthy donors. This PCR relied on a set of 60 Vbeta primers and 13 Jbeta primers. Method: immunoSEQ multiplex PCR; TCRdb's copy keeps in-frame clones and lacks some. The sample has about 150,000 clones, about 76% seen once. Sequencing was carried out using PBMCs. The receptors here all came from a man younger than 45 in good health and CMV-seropositive.

This chain links TRBV6-5 with TRBJ2-7, with 7 bases lining up with TRBD1. In germline, CDR1 is MNHEY, CDR2 SVGAGI. With V trimmed by 4 bases and J by 5 bases, 5 bases remained unmatched. The CDR3 length is 13 residues. The CDR3 sequence is CASSWTGGNEQYF. The CDR3 region has the DNA TGTGCCAGCAGTTGGACAGGAGGAAACGAGCAGTACTTC.

The V call is TRBV7-2, the J call TRBJ2-7; 7 positions agree with TRBD1. The V and J ends lost 5 bases and 2 bases, in that order; junction bases with no gene match: 6. From germline, CDR1 is SGHTA and CDR2 FQGNSA. The length of the CDR3 is 14 residues. The CDR3 bases are TGTGCCAGCAGCCAACCTACAGGGGCCTACGAGCAGTACTTC. Its translation: CASSQPTGAYEQYF.

CDR3 DNA sequence: TGTGCCAGCAGCTTGGTAGGGGGCGCCGCCTACAATGAGCAGTTCTTC. Translated, it gives CASSLVGGAAYNEQFF. The J gene is TRBJ2-1, the V gene TRBV5-4; 7 bases line up with TRBD1. This CDR3 is 16 amino acids long. Germline V gives CDR1 SGHNT, CDR2 YYREEE (reference sequence). V lost 0 bases, J lost 2 bases, and 5 bases stayed unmatched.

CDR3 DNA: TGCGCCAGCAGCCAAGACAACAGCCATAATGAAAAACTGTTTTTT. This gives the protein CASSQDNSHNEKLFF. This chain links TRBV4-1 with TRBJ1-4; D remains unclear. Germline V gives CDR1 MGHRA, CDR2 YSYEKL. This CDR3 region has 15 residues. The ends were cut back, 0 bases at V and 4 bases at J, with 9 bases in the middle.

The chain carries TRBV12-5 and TRBJ2-2; TRBD1 might be the D (6 bases). The CDR3 length is 12 residues. Germline loops: CDR1 LGHNT, CDR2 FRNRAP. CDR3 region: CTTGYMSGELFF. The CDR3 region has the DNA TGTACCACAGGGTACATGTCCGGGGAGCTGTTTTTT. Based on the CDR3 plus reference TRBV12-5 and TRBJ2-2, the full variable domain is DARVTQTPRHKVTEMGQEVTMRCQPILGHNTVFWYRQTMMQGLELLAYFRNRAPLDDSGMPKDRFSAEMPDATLATLKIQPSEPRDSAVYFCTTGYMSGELFFGEGSRLTVL.

This chain joins TRBV9 and TRBJ2-1; 9 bases match TRBD1. Unmatched junction bases numbered 7, after V lost 2 bases and J lost 4 bases. The length of the CDR3 is 16 residues. Germline-derived CDR1 and CDR2 are SGDLS and YYNGEE. As DNA, the CDR3 is TGTGCCAGCAGCGTCGGACCGGGACAGGGATACAATGAGCAGTTCTTC. It codes for CASSVGPGQGYNEQFF.

The J gene is TRBJ2-7, the V gene TRBV7-3, with TRBD1 identical over 9 bases. CDR1 is SGHTA, CDR2 FQGTGA, per germline. V dropped 5 bases and J dropped 5; count of bases not matched to a gene: 7. The CDR3 covers 14 residues. The CDR3 sequence is CASSPGTGNDEQYF. CDR3 DNA sequence: TGTGCCAGCAGCCCCGGGACAGGGAACGACGAGCAGTACTTC.

As regards this clone: A junction end diverges from the germline sequence, so it may reflect a read error. Other DNA sequences of this sample code for an identical CDR3. This chain joins TRBV18 and TRBJ2-5; 8 bases agree with TRBD1. There are 15 residues in the CDR3. From germline, CDR1 is KGHSH and CDR2 LQKENI. Here the CDR3 reads CASSPSRGRIETQYF. CDR3 nucleotides: TGTGCCAGCTCACCATCCAGGGGGCGGATTGAGACTCAGTACTTC.

This chain links TRBV2 with TRBJ2-1, with 7 bases lining up with TRBD2. CDR3 size: 12 residues. After removal of 5 bases from V and 9 bases from J, the junction contained 4 bases not matched to a gene. Germline CDR1 SNHLY, CDR2 FYNNEI. CDR3 residues: CASSRRESEQFF. In DNA, the CDR3 is TGTGCCAGCAGTAGGCGGGAGAGTGAGCAGTTCTTC.

The chain recombines TRBV27 with TRBJ1-6; D possibly corresponds to TRBD1 (5 bases). V lost 5 bases to trimming and J lost 7 bases, with 9 bases between them. There are 13 residues in the CDR3. Per the germline V gene, CDR1 is MNHEY and CDR2 is SMNVEV (reference sequence). CDR3 sequence reads: CASSRQGNSPLHF. CDR3 nucleotide sequence: TGTGCCAGCAGTCGTCAGGGAAATTCACCCCTCCACTTT.

J is TRBJ2-7 and V is TRBV21-1; the listed D gene, TRBD2, was not tested against the DNA. TRBV21-1 represents a pseudogene. The CDR3 is 18 residues long. The CDR3 reads CASTQLTLEVFVRNEQYF. In nucleotides, the CDR3 is TGTGCCAGCACCCAACTTACTTTGGAGGTTTTCGTGAGAAACGAGCAGTACTTC.

The chain joins TRBV5-1 to TRBJ2-3; D may be TRBD1 (5 bases). The V end was cut by 4 bases, the J end by 3 bases, with 12 bases between. This CDR3 is 14 amino acids long. In germline, CDR1 is SGHRS, CDR2 YFSETQ. CDR3 residues: CASSPGQRTDTQYF. CDR3 DNA: TGCGCCAGCAGCCCAGGACAACGGACAGATACGCAGTATTTT. Looking up the rest from reference TRBV5-1 and TRBJ2-3 gives the full variable domain: KAGVTQTPRYLIKTRGQQVTLSCSPISGHRSVSWYQQTPGQGLQFLFEYFSETQRNKGNFPGRFSGRQFSNSRSEMNVSTLELGDSALYLCASSPGQRTDTQYFGPGTRLTVL.

The chain joins TRBV4-2 to TRBJ2-7; 8 bases fit TRBD2. Germline-derived CDR1 and CDR2 are LGHNA and YNFKEQ. The ends lost 2 bases at V and 2 bases at J; junction bases unmatched: 8. CDR3 length equals 16 residues. CDR3 nucleotide sequence: TGTGCCAGCAGCCAACCCGAGCGGGGGCCTCCCTACGAGCAGTACTTC. This codes for CASSQPERGPPYEQYF.

J is TRBJ1-4 and V is TRBV9, with D perhaps matching TRBD1 (6 bases). This CDR3 has 14 amino acids. CDR1 is SGDLS and CDR2 is YYNGEE in the germline V gene. V gave up 4 bases and J gave up 1 base, with 8 bases separating them. CDR3 in DNA: TGTGCCAGCAGCCCACAGGGAACTAATGAAAAACTGTTTTTT. This translates into CASSPQGTNEKLFF.

CDR3 protein: CASSQDPGTGSTEAFF. The CDR3 bases are TGCGCCAGCAGCCAAGACCCCGGGACAGGGAGTACTGAAGCTTTCTTT. The chain couples TRBV4-3 to TRBJ1-1; 9 bases map to TRBD1. The germline CDR1 and CDR2 sequences are LGHNA and YSLEER. Trimming removed 0 bases from V and 5 bases from J; junction bases left unmatched: 7. There are 16 residues in the CDR3.

The chain combines TRBV18 with TRBJ1-2; 7 bases line up with TRBD1. Germline assignment: CDR1 KGHSH and CDR2 LQKENI. This CDR3 is 15 amino acids long. The ends lost 1 base at V and 11 bases at J; junction bases unmatched: 13. The CDR3 loop reads CASSPRDSGSLAYTF. CDR3 DNA sequence: TGTGCCAGCTCACCACGGGACAGCGGATCACTTGCGTACACCTTC. Using reference TRBV18 and TRBJ1-2 for the parts outside the CDR3, the full variable domain is NAGVMQNPRHLVRRRGQEARLRCSPMKGHSHVYWYRQLPEEGLKFMVYLQKENIIDESGMPKERFSAEFPKEGPSILRIQQVVRGDSAAYFCASSPRDSGSLAYTFGSGTRLTVV.

The chain uses TRBV6-4 and TRBJ2-3, with D perhaps TRBD1 (5 bases). CDR1 is MRHNA and CDR2 is SNTAGT in the germline V gene. Trimming removed 1 base at V and 2 bases at J, with 10 bases between. The CDR3 totals 15 residues. As DNA, the CDR3 is TGTGCCAGCAGTGACTTAGGCAGGGCCACAGATACGCAGTATTTT. As protein: CASSDLGRATDTQYF.

V usage is TRBV25-1 and J usage is TRBJ2-5; perhaps TRBD2 as D (5 bases). The V and J ends lost 4 bases and 0 bases respectively, with 6 bases between them. CDR1 and CDR2 from the germline V gene are MGHDK and SYGVNS. CDR3 size: 13 residues. The CDR3 DNA follows: TGTGCCAGCAGTGTGCGGGACCAAGAGACCCAGTACTTC. It encodes CASSVRDQETQYF.

The DNA for the CDR3 is TGTGCCAGCAGCCCGGGGACTAGCGGACTATACAATGAGCAGTTCTTC. It encodes CASSPGTSGLYNEQFF. The chain recombines TRBV7-2 with TRBJ2-1, with 11 bases that match TRBD2. The germline gives CDR1 SGHTA, CDR2 FQGNSA. The V gene end was trimmed by 5 bases and the J gene end by 4 bases; junction bases not matched to a gene: 7. The CDR3 totals 16 residues.

The rearrangement uses TRBV27 and TRBJ2-3; a weak D match, TRBD2 (5 bases). V was pared by 6 bases and J by 1 base, with 11 bases between. CDR1 and CDR2 (germline): MNHEY, SMNVEV (reference sequence). CDR3 length: 14 amino acids. The CDR3 DNA is TGTGCCAGCAGACCCTACGGGGGCACAGATACGCAGTATTTT. This translates into CASRPYGGTDTQYF.